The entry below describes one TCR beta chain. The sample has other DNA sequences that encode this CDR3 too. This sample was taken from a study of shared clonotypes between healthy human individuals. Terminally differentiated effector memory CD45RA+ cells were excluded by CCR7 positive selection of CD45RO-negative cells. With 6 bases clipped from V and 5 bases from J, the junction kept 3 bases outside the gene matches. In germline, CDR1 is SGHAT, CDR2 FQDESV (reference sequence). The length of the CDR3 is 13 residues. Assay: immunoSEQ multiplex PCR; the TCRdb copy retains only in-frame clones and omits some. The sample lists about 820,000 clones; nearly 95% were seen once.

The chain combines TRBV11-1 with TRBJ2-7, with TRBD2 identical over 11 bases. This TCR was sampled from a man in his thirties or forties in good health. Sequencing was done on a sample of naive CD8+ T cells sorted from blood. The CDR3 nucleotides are TGTGCCAGCAGTCTAGCGGGAGGAAACGAGCAGTACTTC. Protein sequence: CASSLAGGNEQYF. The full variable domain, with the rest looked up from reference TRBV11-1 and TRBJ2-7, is EAEVAQSPRYKITEKSQAVAFWCDPISGHATLYWYRQILGQGPELLVQFQDESVVDDSQLPKDRFSAERLKGVDSTLKIQPAELGDSAMYLCASSLAGGNEQYFGPGTRLTVT.